Listed here are 19 T cell receptor beta chains from one sample, sequenced in a study of blood T cell repertoires in COVID-19. Only in-frame clones appear in the TCRdb table, and some are missing; sequencing was by immunoSEQ multiplex PCR. The sample records 150,000 to 200,000 clones, around 80% being singletons. The sequencing input was peripheral blood. The receptors were gathered from a woman older than 75 with acute or convalescent COVID-19.

The chain couples TRBV4-3 to TRBJ2-3; 11 positions match TRBD2. The V segment lost 6 bases and the J segment 0 bases; nucleotides outside the gene matches: 2. The CDR3 has 15 residues. Looked up from germline, CDR1 is LGHNA and CDR2 is YSLEER. The CDR3 DNA follows: TGCGCCAGCAGTGGGACTAGCGGTAGCACAGATACGCAGTATTTT. Amino acids: CASSGTSGSTDTQYF.

The gene calls are TRBV11-3 and TRBJ1-1, with a possible D match to TRBD1 (5 bases). CDR1 SGHNT and CDR2 YENEEA come from the germline V gene. The V gene lost 5 bases and the J gene lost 11 bases, with 18 bases spanning the gap. This CDR3 has 13 amino acids. The CDR3 DNA reads as TGTGCCAGCAGCCCGACCGGGGGAGTGTTGGCTTTCTTT. Translated, it gives CASSPTGGVLAFF.

This clone was counted only a few times. The CDR3 here is CAWSVPQTIYNSPLHF. The CDR3 region has the DNA TGTGCCTGGAGTGTACCCCAGACAATTTATAATTCACCCCTCCACTTT. This chain links TRBV30 with TRBJ1-6; D uncertain. This CDR3 region has 16 residues. Germline lookup yields CDR1 GTSNPN and CDR2 SVGIG (reference sequence). V was clipped by 0 bases and J by 4 bases, with 13 bases between them.

This chain connects TRBV3-1 (or the pseudogene TRBV3-2) to TRBJ1-2, with TRBD1 matching over 7 bases. Per germline, CDR1 LGHDT and CDR2 YNNKEL (reference sequence). V lost 1 base and J lost 6; bases outside the gene matches: 8. The CDR3 spans 15 residues. The CDR3 loop reads CASSQAWTGWDGYTF. In DNA form, the CDR3 reads TGTGCCAGCAGCCAAGCCTGGACAGGTTGGGATGGCTACACCTTC.

This chain connects TRBV4-3 to TRBJ1-4; 8 bases fit TRBD1. The CDR3 spans 15 residues. Germline values: CDR1 LGHNA, CDR2 YSLEER. Trimming removed 3 bases from V and 8 bases from J; junction bases left unmatched: 8. The CDR3 region has the DNA TGCGCCAGCAGCCATGGCCAGGGGGCAGAAGAAAAACTGTTTTTT. It translates to CASSHGQGAEEKLFF.

The chain carries TRBV9 and TRBJ2-7; 8 bases match TRBD2. This CDR3 region has 14 residues. Germline V gives CDR1 SGDLS, CDR2 YYNGEE. Trimming cost V 3 bases and J 0 bases; bases outside gene matches: 2. The CDR3 nucleotides are TGTGCCAGCAGCGAGGGGACTAGCTCCTACGAGCAGTACTTC. Its translation: CASSEGTSSYEQYF.

In its sample, this clone was seen a few times. The V gene is TRBV10-3, the J gene TRBJ2-2, with 11 bases fitting TRBD1. This CDR3 has 15 amino acids. The trim removed 4 bases at V and 8 bases at J, leaving 6 bases unmatched. In germline, CDR1 is ENHRY, CDR2 SYGVKD. The CDR3 protein is CAISADRGRLGELFF. For the CDR3, the DNA is TGTGCCATCAGTGCGGACAGGGGGCGGTTGGGGGAGCTGTTTTTT.

The genes are TRBV4-1 and TRBJ2-7; 9 bases agree with TRBD2. This CDR3 is 18 amino acids long. The germline V gene has CDR1 MGHRA and CDR2 YSYEKL. V lost 0 bases and J lost 4; bases outside the gene matches: 13. The CDR3 loop is CASSQDRGASGIGYEQYF. The CDR3 DNA is TGCGCCAGCAGCCAAGATCGGGGGGCTAGCGGGATCGGGTACGAGCAGTACTTC.

This chain connects TRBV27 to TRBJ2-7; 12 nucleotides agree with TRBD2. J was trimmed by 2 bases and V by 4 bases; bases with no gene match: 0. The CDR3 extends over 14 amino acids. From germline, CDR1 is MNHEY and CDR2 SMNVEV (reference sequence). CDR3: CASSWTSGTYEQYF. The DNA of the CDR3 is TGTGCCAGCAGTTGGACTAGCGGGACCTACGAGCAGTACTTC.

The CDR3 nucleotides are TGTGCCAGCAGCTTAGAACTGGGGGGCAATGAGCAGTTCTTC. Its translation is CASSLELGGNEQFF. The chain couples TRBV11-1 to TRBJ2-1, with a tentative D call TRBD2 (6 bases). From germline, CDR1 is SGHAT and CDR2 FQDESV (reference sequence). The CDR3 extends over 14 amino acids. V dropped 1 base and J dropped 6 bases, with 10 bases sitting between them.

The chain recombines TRBV15 with TRBJ2-2; possible D gene TRBD2, 6 bases. This CDR3 is built from 14 residues. V was clipped by 3 bases and J by 6 bases, with 11 bases between them. CDR1 is LNHNV and CDR2 is YYDKDF in the germline V gene (reference sequence). CDR3 protein: CATSRGGTAGELFF. CDR3 DNA: TGTGCCACCAGCAGGGGCGGGACGGCCGGGGAGCTGTTTTTT.

The rearrangement uses TRBV5-1 and TRBJ2-7; 12 bases match TRBD1. Germline V gene sequence: CDR1 SGHRS, CDR2 YFSETQ. There are 20 residues in the CDR3. V lost 4 bases to trimming and J lost 0 bases; unmatched junction nucleotides: 17. The CDR3 sequence: CASSVTTGTGGLHSSYEQYF. The CDR3 DNA reads as TGCGCCAGCAGCGTGACTACCGGGACAGGGGGCCTTCATAGCTCCTACGAGCAGTACTTC.

This clone has just a few counts. The chain uses TRBV5-6 and TRBJ1-5, with 7 bases matching TRBD1. This CDR3 has 15 amino acids. The V and J ends lost 5 bases and 6 bases, in that order; junction bases with no gene match: 11. Germline V gene data show CDR1 as SGHDT and CDR2 as YYEEEE. The CDR3: CASSRSTGRAQPQHF. The CDR3 DNA follows: TGTGCCAGCAGTCGATCGACAGGGCGGGCTCAGCCCCAGCATTTT.

This clone has a single count. The chain employs TRBV3-1 (or the pseudogene TRBV3-2) and TRBJ1-2; 7 positions match TRBD1. Germline V lookup: CDR1 LGHDT, CDR2 YNNKEL (reference sequence). J was trimmed by 0 bases and V by 4 bases; bases with no gene match: 8. There are 16 residues in the CDR3. The CDR3 DNA reads TGTGCCAGCAGCCGCGGGACAGCCTCAGCTAACTATGGCTACACCTTC. Its translation: CASSRGTASANYGYTF.

The J gene is TRBJ2-1, the V gene TRBV13, with a tentative D call TRBD1 (5 bases). This CDR3 is built from 12 residues. Germline CDR1 and CDR2: PRHDT and FYEKMQ (reference sequence). V gave up 4 bases and J gave up 10 bases, with 11 bases separating them. In DNA form, the CDR3 reads TGTGCCAGCAGCTCCTCAGCAGGGGAGCAGTTCTTC. This encodes CASSSSAGEQFF. The full variable domain, completed using reference TRBV13 and TRBJ2-1, is AAGVIQSPRHLIKEKRETATLKCYPIPRHDTVYWYQQGPGQDPQFLISFYEKMQSDKGSIPDRFSAQQFSDYHSELNMSSLELGDSALYFCASSSSAGEQFFGPGTRLTVL.

The chain couples TRBV29-1 to TRBJ2-1, with 9 bases identical to TRBD2. Trimming cost V 1 base and J 8 bases; bases outside gene matches: 6. CDR3 length equals 14 residues. CDR1 is SQVTM and CDR2 is ANQGSEA in the germline V gene. Here the CDR3 DNA reads TGCAGCGTTGAAGTATGGACTAGCGAGGATGAGCAGTTCTTC. The encoded protein is CSVEVWTSEDEQFF.

The chain links TRBV9 to TRBJ2-1, with 12 bases matching TRBD2. The trim removed 4 bases at V and 7 bases at J, leaving 6 bases unmatched. CDR1 and CDR2 (germline): SGDLS, YYNGEE. This CDR3 spans 15 amino acids. Here the CDR3 DNA reads TGTGCCAGCAGCCCGTTGACTAGCGGGGGAAATGAGCAGTTCTTC. Residues: CASSPLTSGGNEQFF. Complete variable domain (other parts from reference TRBV9 and TRBJ2-1): DSGVTQTPKHLITATGQRVTLRCSPRSGDLSVYWYQQSLDQGLQFLIQYYNGEERAKGNILERFSAQQFPDLHSELNLSSLELGDSALYFCASSPLTSGGNEQFFGPGTRLTVL.

There are a few counts of this clone. The genes are TRBV9 and TRBJ1-3; D gene ambiguous. V gave up 0 bases and J gave up 7 bases, with 11 bases separating them. Germline loops: CDR1 SGDLS, CDR2 YYNGEE. The CDR3 has 14 residues. CDR3 sequence: CASSVVSGSNTIYF. Here the CDR3 DNA reads TGTGCCAGCAGCGTAGTATCCGGGTCCAACACCATATATTTT.

This chain uses TRBV28 with TRBJ1-6; 9 positions match TRBD1. The V segment lost 6 bases and the J segment 10 bases; nucleotides outside the gene matches: 10. The CDR3 loop spans 15 amino acids. CDR1 is MDHEN and CDR2 is SYDVKM in the germline V gene. CDR3 residues: CASRSTGTGTSPLHF. Written as DNA, the CDR3 is TGTGCCAGCAGGTCCACAGGGACAGGGACCTCACCCCTCCACTTT.